Below, 6 T cell receptor beta chains from the same sample are listed, as sequenced in a study of blood T cell repertoires in COVID-19. Clones were sequenced by immunoSEQ multiplex PCR, and TCRdb holds only the in-frame ones, with some missing. The sample yields some 170,000 clones, around four fifths seen once. The sample was PBMCs or T cells enriched from blood (not recorded which). The receptors were sampled from a woman between 50 and 59 years old who had recovered from COVID-19.

This sequence joins TRBV30 and TRBJ2-3, with 7 bases lining up with TRBD2. Per germline, CDR1 GTSNPN and CDR2 SVGIG (reference sequence). The CDR3 contains 12 residues. J gave up 6 bases and V 3 bases, and 3 bases lay outside the gene matches. In DNA form, the CDR3 reads TGTGCCTGGAGCGGGGGGAGGGATACGCAGTATTTT. Its protein product is CAWSGGRDTQYF.

The rearrangement links TRBV5-4 to TRBJ2-1, with 8 positions matching TRBD2. Germline V gene lookup returns CDR1 SGHNT and CDR2 YYREEE (reference sequence). V dropped 4 bases and J dropped 4; count of bases not matched to a gene: 10. This CDR3 has 16 residues. The CDR3 reads CASSAGSSGSYNEQFF. CDR3 DNA sequence: TGTGCCAGCAGCGCGGGGTCTAGCGGGTCTTACAATGAGCAGTTCTTC.

This clone was detected once. V and J are TRBV6-2 or TRBV6-3 and TRBJ2-2, with 7 bases lining up with TRBD1. V lost 6 bases, J lost 5 bases, and 9 bases stayed unmatched. Germline V lookup: CDR1 MNHEY, CDR2 SVGEGT. There are 15 residues in the CDR3. DNA of the CDR3: TGTGCCAGCAGCGTTACAGGGGAAAGGACCGGGGAGCTGTTTTTT. This codes for CASSVTGERTGELFF.

The V gene is TRBV30, the J gene TRBJ2-7; tentatively, D is TRBD2 (5 bases). Trimming removed 1 base from V and 0 bases from J, with 16 bases in between. CDR3 length equals 16 residues. Germline V lookup: CDR1 GTSNPN, CDR2 SVGIG (reference sequence). The DNA of the CDR3 is TGTGCCTGGAGTGAGGCGGGCGAACGGTACTCCTACGAGCAGTACTTC. Translated, it gives CAWSEAGERYSYEQYF.

The gene calls are TRBV30 and TRBJ2-5; the D gene is possibly TRBD1 (6 bases). Germline loops: CDR1 GTSNPN, CDR2 SVGIG (reference sequence). Trimming pared 6 bases from V and 4 bases from J, leaving 15 bases between. This CDR3 region has 13 residues. CDR3 bases: TGTGCCTGTAAGCAGGGGTATTTAGAGACCCAGTACTTC. This codes for CACKQGYLETQYF. The whole variable domain, filled in from reference TRBV30 and TRBJ2-5, reads SQTIHQWPATLVQPVGSPLSLECTVEGTSNPNLYWYRQAAGRGLQLLFYSVGIGQISSEVPQNLSASRPQDRQFILSSKKLLLSDSGFYLCACKQGYLETQYFGPGTRLLVL.

The chain has TRBV5-6 and TRBJ1-2; D uncertain. V gave up 2 bases and J gave up 4 bases, with 9 bases separating them. Germline V gives CDR1 SGHDT, CDR2 YYEEEE. The CDR3 is made up of 13 amino acids. DNA for the CDR3: TGTGCCAGCAGCTTTACGGGTATCTATGGCTACACCTTC. Its protein is CASSFTGIYGYTF.